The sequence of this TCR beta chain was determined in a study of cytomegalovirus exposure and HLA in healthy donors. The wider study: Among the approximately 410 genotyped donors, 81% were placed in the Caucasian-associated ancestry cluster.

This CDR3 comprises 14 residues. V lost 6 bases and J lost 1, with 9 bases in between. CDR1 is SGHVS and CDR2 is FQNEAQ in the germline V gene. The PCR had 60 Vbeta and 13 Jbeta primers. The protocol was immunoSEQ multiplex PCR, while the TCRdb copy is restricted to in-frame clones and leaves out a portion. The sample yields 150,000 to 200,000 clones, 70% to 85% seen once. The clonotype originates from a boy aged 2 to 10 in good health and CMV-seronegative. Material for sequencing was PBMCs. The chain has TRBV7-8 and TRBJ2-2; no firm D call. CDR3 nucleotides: TGTGCCAGCAGTCACGAACTGAACACCGGGGAGCTGTTTTTT. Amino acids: CASSHELNTGELFF.